Each of the 19 T cell receptor beta chains below was sequenced from the same sample in a study of spatial heterogeneity in lung cancer. TCRdb ran MiXCR on the 5' RACE reads and lists one entry per CDR3 protein. The repertoire consists of 45,000 or so distinct CDR3 sequences, with 10% to 15% occurring once and the leading ten covering 42%. Time point specified: sample taken at primary tumor resection. Tumor, nontumor lung or frozen PBMC supplied whole RNA that was sequenced unsorted. Material: PBMCs, obtained at surgery. The receptors shown here come from a female donor with early-stage non-small cell lung cancer.

J is TRBJ2-6 and V is TRBV5-6; D not certain. The CDR3 loop spans 16 amino acids. The V end lost 0 bases, the J end lost 0 bases, and 7 bases lay between the germline ends. Germline V gene data show CDR1 as SGHDT and CDR2 as YYEEEE. The CDR3 protein is CASSLVRTSGANVLTF. The CDR3 DNA is TGTGCCAGCAGCTTGGTTCGAACCTCTGGGGCCAACGTCCTGACTTTC.

A few counts support this clonotype. V usage is TRBV4-1 and J usage is TRBJ2-2; possible D gene TRBD2, 6 bases. Germline-derived CDR1 and CDR2 are MGHRA and YSYEKL. Trimming took off 2 bases at V and 2 bases at J, with 12 bases between the two ends. The CDR3 length is 16 residues. The CDR3 coding sequence is TGCGCCAGCAGCCAACTTTCGGGGGTTAACACCGGGGAGCTGTTTTTT. This codes for CASSQLSGVNTGELFF.

V and J are TRBV27 and TRBJ2-7; D is unresolved. CDR3 size: 16 residues. CDR1 and CDR2 (germline): MNHEY, SMNVEV (reference sequence). Trimming cost V 6 bases and J 4 bases, with 22 bases left between them. CDR3 DNA sequence: TGTGCCAGCAGGGGATCAGGCGTCCCGAATGGGTACGAGCAGTACTTC. Translated, it gives CASRGSGVPNGYEQYF.

The sample holds a few counts of this clonotype. The chain couples TRBV12-3 or TRBV12-4 to TRBJ2-1; D unclear. V lost 2 bases and J 5 bases, leaving 1 base between the germline ends. This CDR3 region has 11 residues. CDR3 DNA: TGTGCCAGCAGTTTAAACAATGAGCAGTTCTTC. Translating gives CASSLNNEQFF.

This clonotype showed up many times. The chain carries TRBV14 and TRBJ1-2; no clear D. Trimming took 8 bases from V and 0 from J, leaving 4 bases between them. This CDR3 comprises 11 residues. Looked up from germline, CDR1 is SGHDN and CDR2 is FVKESK. The CDR3 is CASGSNYGYTF. CDR3 nucleotide sequence: TGTGCCAGCGGGTCTAACTATGGCTACACCTTC.

The chain carries TRBV19 and TRBJ1-2; TRBD1 aligns across 7 bases. The CDR3 is made up of 15 amino acids. Germline CDR1 LNHDA, CDR2 SQIVND (reference sequence). J lost 0 bases, V lost 4 bases, and 5 bases had no gene match. This CDR3 is CASSSTGQTNYGYTF. The DNA of the CDR3 is TGTGCCAGTAGTAGCACGGGACAGACTAACTATGGCTACACCTTC.

This chain connects TRBV25-1 to TRBJ2-6; TRBD1 or TRBD2 may be the D gene (6 bases each). The CDR3 totals 16 residues. V shed 5 bases and J shed 2 bases, with 13 bases lying between them. Germline V gene data show CDR1 as MGHDK and CDR2 as SYGVNS. CDR3 loop: CASSSGAGTGANVLTF. The CDR3 coding sequence is TGTGCCAGCAGTTCAGGGGCGGGAACTGGGGCCAACGTCCTGACTTTC.

This clonotype was counted many times. J is TRBJ2-3 and V is TRBV7-2; 9 bases align to TRBD2. The CDR3 totals 16 residues. V lost 6 bases to trimming and J lost 4 bases; unmatched junction nucleotides: 11. The V gene's germline CDR1 is SGHTA and CDR2 FQGNSA. CDR3 loop: CASRRPAGGLSDTQYF. DNA of the CDR3: TGTGCCAGCAGGCGCCCCGCGGGGGGGCTGTCAGATACGCAGTATTTT.

The V call is TRBV5-1, the J call TRBJ2-2; D may correspond to TRBD1 or TRBD2 (6 bases each). The CDR3 runs to 13 residues. Germline loops: CDR1 SGHRS, CDR2 YFSETQ. V lost 5 bases and J 6 bases, leaving 11 bases between the germline ends. CDR3 DNA sequence: TGCGCCAGCAGTCGGGGGCGTTCCGGGGAGCTGTTTTTT. As protein: CASSRGRSGELFF.

This clonotype was observed at least ten times. The gene calls are TRBV12-3 or TRBV12-4 and TRBJ1-5; D is perhaps TRBD1 (5 bases). The CDR3 is 14 residues long. V dropped 6 bases and J dropped 6 bases, with 15 bases sitting between them. The CDR3 sequence is CASSRSGPGQPQHF. In nucleotides, the CDR3 is TGTGCCAGCAGCCGATCGGGGCCGGGTCAGCCCCAGCATTTT.

There are a few counts of this clonotype. The chain uses TRBV30 and TRBJ2-7; 10 bases match TRBD1. The CDR3 extends over 14 amino acids. Germline trimming cut 1 base from V and 6 bases from J; bases unmatched to any gene: 6. Germline CDR1 is GTSNPN and CDR2 is SVGIG (reference sequence). The CDR3 loop reads CAWSGDRGRGEQYF. CDR3 nucleotide sequence: TGTGCCTGGAGTGGAGACAGGGGGCGCGGCGAGCAGTACTTC.

This clonotype has more than one count but fewer than ten. The chain has TRBV19 and TRBJ1-1; the D gene is possibly TRBD1 (6 bases). The CDR3 runs 11 residues. The V gene lost 7 bases and the J gene lost 8 bases, with 11 bases spanning the gap. Germline CDR1 and CDR2: LNHDA and SQIVND (reference sequence). CDR3 coding DNA: TGTGCCAGTACGGGACATTACGAAGCTTTCTTT. Translated: CASTGHYEAFF.

This clonotype was seen more than once but under ten times. The genes are TRBV3-1 and TRBJ2-7, with D possibly being TRBD2 (6 bases). Trimming pared 4 bases from V and 0 bases from J, leaving 10 bases between. Germline V CDR1 and CDR2: LGHDT, YNNKEL (reference sequence). This CDR3 is 14 amino acids long. CDR3 amino acids: CASSPTSFSYEQYF. The CDR3 DNA follows: TGTGCCAGCAGCCCTACTAGCTTCTCCTACGAGCAGTACTTC.

The chain has TRBV20-1 and TRBJ2-1; a weak D match, TRBD2 (6 bases). The CDR3 loop spans 12 amino acids. Germline V lookup: CDR1 DFQATT, CDR2 SNEGSKA (reference sequence). Trimming took 6 bases from V and 7 from J, leaving 13 bases between them. CDR3 sequence reads: CSAERTINEQFF. The CDR3, as DNA: TGCAGTGCAGAGAGGACTATTAATGAGCAGTTCTTC.

The chain has TRBV18 and TRBJ1-4; no definite D call. This CDR3 comprises 16 residues. V was shortened by 1 base and J by 3 bases, with 12 bases between the two germline ends. CDR1 and CDR2 from the germline V gene are KGHSH and LQKENI. The CDR3 region is CASSPLGLASNEKLFF. The CDR3 DNA follows: TGTGCCAGCTCACCACTCGGACTGGCCTCTAATGAAAAACTGTTTTTT.

This clonotype was observed a few times. The chain recombines TRBV6-6 with TRBJ2-3; possible D gene TRBD2, 6 bases. V was clipped by 6 bases and J by 5 bases, with 21 bases between them. Looked up from germline, CDR1 is MNHNY and CDR2 is SVGAGI (reference sequence). CDR3 length: 16 residues. The CDR3 DNA sequence: TGTGCCAGCAGACCCCGGGACTCCTACGTCGGAGATACGCAGTATTTT. This sequence encodes CASRPRDSYVGDTQYF.

This clonotype occurred many times. The V call is TRBV27, the J call TRBJ2-3; no definite D call. Trimming took 4 bases from V and 1 from J, leaving 12 bases between them. The CDR3 length is 15 residues. Germline CDR1 MNHEY, CDR2 SMNVEV (reference sequence). DNA of the CDR3: TGTGCCAGCAGTTCCCCCCCCGGGCGCACAGATACGCAGTATTTT. Protein product: CASSSPPGRTDTQYF.

The chain is built from TRBV2 and TRBJ2-2; D is perhaps TRBD1 (5 bases). The CDR3 is made up of 13 amino acids. Germline CDR1 is SNHLY and CDR2 is FYNNEI. Deletions cut 8 bases from V and 6 bases from J, with 13 bases between. CDR3 DNA: TGTGCCAGCGGGCAGGGATCGCCCGGGGAGCTGTTTTTT. Protein: CASGQGSPGELFF. The whole variable domain, remainder taken from reference TRBV2 and TRBJ2-2, is EPEVTQTPSHQVTQMGQEVILRCVPISNHLYFYWYRQILGQKVEFLVSFYNNEISEKSEIFDDQFSVERPDGSNFTLKIRSTKLEDSAMYFCASGQGSPGELFFGEGSRLTVL.

This clonotype occurred a few times. The chain links TRBV9 to TRBJ1-4; a possible D gene is TRBD1 (5 bases). The V gene's germline CDR1 is SGDLS and CDR2 YYNGEE. CDR3 length: 14 amino acids. Trimming cost V 3 bases and J 7 bases, with 13 bases left between them. The CDR3 DNA follows: TGTGCCAGCAGCGCCCATGGGAGGGGTGAAAAACTGTTTTTT. It yields the protein CASSAHGRGEKLFF.